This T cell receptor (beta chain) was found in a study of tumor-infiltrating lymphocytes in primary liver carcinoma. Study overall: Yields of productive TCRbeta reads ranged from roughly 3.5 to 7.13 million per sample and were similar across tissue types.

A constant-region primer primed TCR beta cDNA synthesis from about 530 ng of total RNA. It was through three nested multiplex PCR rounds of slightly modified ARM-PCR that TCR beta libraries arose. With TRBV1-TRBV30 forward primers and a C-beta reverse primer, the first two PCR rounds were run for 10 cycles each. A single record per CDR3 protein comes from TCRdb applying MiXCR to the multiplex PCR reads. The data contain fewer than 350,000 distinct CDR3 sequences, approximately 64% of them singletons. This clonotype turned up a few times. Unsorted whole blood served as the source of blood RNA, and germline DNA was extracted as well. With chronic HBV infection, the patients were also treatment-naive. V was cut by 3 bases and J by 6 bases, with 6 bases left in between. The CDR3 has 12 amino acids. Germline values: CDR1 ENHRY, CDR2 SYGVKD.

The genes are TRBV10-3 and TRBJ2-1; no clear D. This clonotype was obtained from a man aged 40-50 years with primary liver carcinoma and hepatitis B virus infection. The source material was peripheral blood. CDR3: CAISDGSNEQFF. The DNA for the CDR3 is TGTGCCATCAGTGACGGAAGCAATGAGCAGTTCTTC.